What follows are 18 T cell receptor beta chains derived from one specimen sequenced in a study of immune heterogeneity within non-small cell lung tumors. Amplification of TCR beta CDR3 was performed by multiplex PCR with 32 V and 13 J primers. TCRdb reanalysed the multiplex PCR reads using MiXCR and keeps one entry per CDR3 protein. This table holds approximately 29,000 distinct CDR3 sequences, less than 35% found once. The starting template was genomic DNA from bulk tumor, 600 ng per sample. Several biopsies per primary tumor, spaced far apart, were taken during surgery. Untreated, newly diagnosed non-small cell lung cancer patients underwent curative surgery. Sequencing was carried out using lung tumor tissue. The receptors stem from a man between 40 and 49 years old with non-small cell lung cancer.

This clonotype was detected ten times or more. This chain connects TRBV19 to TRBJ2-2, with TRBD1 matching over 7 bases. The CDR3 has 14 residues. The ends lost 7 bases at V and 2 bases at J; junction bases unmatched: 4. CDR1 LNHDA and CDR2 SQIVND come from the germline V gene (reference sequence). The CDR3 bases are TGTGCCAGTAATAACAGGGGTAACACCGGGGAGCTGTTTTTT. Translated, it gives CASNNRGNTGELFF.

This chain links TRBV7-6 with TRBJ2-5, with a weak D call TRBD1 (5 bases). Germline CDR1 and CDR2: SGHVS and FNYEAQ. The germline V and J ends were trimmed by 4 bases and 1 base, with 10 bases remaining between them. The CDR3 is 14 residues long. The CDR3 coding sequence is TGTGCCAGCAGCTCTCCAGGGTTCCAAGAGACCCAGTACTTC. Its protein is CASSSPGFQETQYF.

The CDR3 DNA sequence: TGTGCCAGCAGTTTATCGTATTGGGGGCTAATGAACACTGAAGCTTTCTTT. Encoded protein: CASSLSYWGLMNTEAFF. This chain uses TRBV27 with TRBJ1-1, with D possibly matching TRBD1 (6 bases). The CDR3 loop spans 17 amino acids. Trimming shortened V by 0 bases and J by 0 bases, and 14 bases separated the two germline ends. Germline V CDR1 and CDR2: MNHEY, SMNVEV (reference sequence).

To note about this clonotype: This may stem from a read error, because a much larger clone lies one nucleotide away. The CDR3 bases are TGCGCCAGCAGCCCGAAGGACTGGGGGTTGAACACTGAAGCTTTCTTT. Translated, it gives CASSPKDWGLNTEAFF. The chain combines TRBV5-1 with TRBJ1-1; tentatively, D is TRBD1 (5 bases). V dropped 4 bases and J dropped 0 bases, with 16 bases sitting between them. Germline CDR1 reads SGHRS; CDR2 reads YFSETQ. CDR3 size: 16 residues.

Comment on this clonotype: This may stem from a read error, because a much larger clone lies one nucleotide away. The J gene is TRBJ1-2, the V gene TRBV28; 9 nucleotides agree with TRBD1. The germline V gene encodes CDR1 MDHEN and CDR2 SYDVKM. This CDR3 comprises 14 residues. The CDR3 DNA is TGTGCCGGCAGTCAGGGACAGGGCAACTATGGCTACACCTTC. It encodes CAGSQGQGNYGYTF.

The J gene is TRBJ2-5, the V gene TRBV9, with 9 bases lining up with TRBD2. The CDR3 is 18 amino acids. The trim removed 2 bases at V and 0 bases at J, leaving 11 bases unmatched. Germline V gene lookup returns CDR1 SGDLS and CDR2 YYNGEE. The CDR3 nucleotides read TGTGCCAGCAGCGTGGGGCCGGGGAGCGGGAGGTACCAAGAGACCCAGTACTTC. As protein: CASSVGPGSGRYQETQYF.

This clonotype was seen repeatedly, ten times or more. The chain recombines TRBV7-2 with TRBJ2-7; D remains unclear. The CDR3 has 12 amino acids. Trimming left V 5 bases short and J 6 bases short, with 11 bases between. The germline CDR1 and CDR2 sequences are SGHTA and FQGNSA. CDR3 sequence reads: CASSKPEREQYF. Written as DNA, the CDR3 is TGTGCCAGCAGCAAACCGGAGCGCGAGCAGTACTTC.

This clonotype has at least ten counts. V gene TRBV11-2 combines with J gene TRBJ1-2; D is unresolved. Germline V gene lookup returns CDR1 SGHAT and CDR2 FQNNGV. V was shortened by 0 bases and J by 4 bases, with 6 bases between the two germline ends. This CDR3 is built from 13 residues. The CDR3 region has the DNA TGTGCCAGCAGCTTAGAGACGTTCTATGGCTACACCTTC. Amino acid sequence: CASSLETFYGYTF.

As to this clonotype: A read error is possible here, since a much larger clone lies one base away. This chain joins TRBV18 and TRBJ1-5; D is unresolved. The V gene lost 5 bases and the J gene lost 2 bases, with 7 bases spanning the gap. The CDR3 sequence is 13 residues long. The V gene's germline CDR1 is KGHSH and CDR2 LQKENI. The CDR3 here is CASSGYGNQPQHF. CDR3 nucleotide sequence: TGTGCCAGCTCAGGGTATGGCAATCAGCCCCAGCATTTT.

Note on this clonotype: This may be a read error: a much more frequent sequence differs by one nucleotide. This rearrangement joins TRBV12-3 or TRBV12-4 to TRBJ1-2, with a weak D call TRBD1 (5 bases). V was trimmed by 6 bases and J by 4 bases, leaving 18 bases between them. The CDR3 contains 15 residues. CDR3 bases: TGTGCCAGCAGCTACTGGGGACCGGGATCCTATGGCTACACCTTC. Its protein product is CASSYWGPGSYGYTF.

The J gene is TRBJ2-3, the V gene TRBV29-1; maybe TRBD1 (7 bases). Germline V gives CDR1 SQVTM, CDR2 ANQGSEA. The CDR3 extends over 14 amino acids. Trimming cost V 6 bases and J 4 bases, with 17 bases left between them. The CDR3 nucleotides read TGCAGCGTCTTGCAGGGGGGACTGGCAGATACGCAGTATTTT. This codes for CSVLQGGLADTQYF.

V and J are TRBV6-2 or TRBV6-3 and TRBJ2-5; 10 nucleotides agree with TRBD1. After removal of 0 bases from V and 4 bases from J, the junction contained 5 bases not matched to a gene. Looked up from germline, CDR1 is MNHEY and CDR2 is SVGEGT. The CDR3 covers 16 residues. This chain's CDR3 is CASSYSGQGEGETQYF. The DNA of the CDR3 is TGTGCCAGCAGTTACTCCGGACAGGGGGAGGGAGAGACCCAGTACTTC.

The chain recombines TRBV28 with TRBJ2-4; no clear D. Between the trimmed V and J ends, which lost 6 bases and 7 bases, there was a span of 19 bases. The CDR3 spans 15 residues. Looked up from germline, CDR1 is MDHEN and CDR2 is SYDVKM. CDR3 protein: CASSSAETPRNIQYF. CDR3 in DNA: TGTGCCAGCAGCTCTGCTGAGACGCCGAGGAACATTCAGTACTTC.

This chain links TRBV27 with TRBJ1-5; D gene ambiguous. The germline gives CDR1 MNHEY, CDR2 SMNVEV (reference sequence). Between the trimmed V and J ends, which lost 2 bases and 3 bases, there was a span of 11 bases. The CDR3 has 15 amino acids. The CDR3 DNA reads as TGTGCCAGCAGTTTAGGCGGGCCTGCCAATCAGCCCCAGCATTTT. Amino acid sequence: CASSLGGPANQPQHF.

This clonotype occurred a few times. The V gene is TRBV4-1, the J gene TRBJ2-7, with TRBD1 identical over 9 bases. V lost 8 bases and J lost 3; bases outside the gene matches: 11. The length of the CDR3 is 15 residues. Germline loops: CDR1 MGHRA, CDR2 YSYEKL. The CDR3 protein is CASRRQGDPNYEQYF. CDR3 DNA sequence: TGCGCCAGCCGCCGACAGGGGGACCCCAACTACGAGCAGTACTTC.

This clonotype was counted ten times or more. The rearrangement uses TRBV19 and TRBJ1-1; a possible D gene is TRBD1 (5 bases). The CDR3 is 14 residues long. V dropped 2 bases and J dropped 5 bases, with 12 bases sitting between them. Germline V gene data show CDR1 as LNHDA and CDR2 as SQIVND (reference sequence). In nucleotides, the CDR3 is TGTGCCAGTAGTATACAGGGCGGTGGAACTGAAGCTTTCTTT. Translating gives CASSIQGGGTEAFF.

This clonotype was found many times. The chain employs TRBV19 and TRBJ1-4; no clear D. Germline values: CDR1 LNHDA, CDR2 SQIVND (reference sequence). The CDR3 has 14 amino acids. Trimming shortened V by 4 bases and J by 5 bases, and 11 bases separated the two germline ends. CDR3 in DNA: TGTGCCAGTAGTAGTTCAGTGACAAATGAAAAACTGTTTTTT. Its translation: CASSSSVTNEKLFF.

Turning to this clonotype: This may stem from a read error, because a much larger clone lies one nucleotide away. This chain links TRBV6-2 or TRBV6-3 with TRBJ2-7; D call uncertain. The CDR3 has 17 residues. Germline-derived CDR1 and CDR2 are MNHEY and SVGEGT. CDR3 coding DNA: TGTGCCAGCATTTACTCGGCCCCGGGTCAGGCCGCCGACGAGCAGTACTTC. It translates to CASIYSAPGQAADEQYF.